The text below deals with one TCR beta chain. The clone's antigen remains unknown. No base-level quality is on record; no much larger clone is a single base apart. These data belong to a study of OX40 agonist ivuxolimab in advanced cancers. A note on the overall study: Ivuxolimab was an agonistic, fully human IgG2 monoclonal antibody directed against OX40 (CD134), a costimulatory receptor. Intravenous ivuxolimab was administered to patients every 2 weeks at six dose levels: 0.01, 0.1, 0.3, 1.5, 3 and 10 mg/kg. Of the approximately 50 dose-escalation patients, hepatocellular carcinoma was present in around 20, melanoma in approximately 15, renal cell carcinoma in 9 and head and neck cancer in 9. In the dose-escalation cohort, 70% to 85% of patients were male, and the mean age was approximately 64 years, with a range of roughly 20 to 80. Prior anti-PD-1, anti-PD-L1 or anti-CTLA-4 therapy was permitted, and about two fifths of dose-escalation patients had received checkpoint inhibitors. Partial responses occurred in three dose-escalation patients: two with cutaneous melanoma and one with hepatocellular carcinoma. The point of sequencing TCRbeta in the periphery was to test whether ivuxolimab changed TCR sequence diversity and drove clonal T-cell expansion. The paper covers the monotherapy dose-escalation part of the phase I ivuxolimab trial, which included N of about 56 patients. Here is what the overall study found, with its caveats: On average, CD8+ T cells showed more expanded clones than CD4+ T cells after ivuxolimab. At doses of 0.1 to 3.0 mg/kg, clonal expansion of both CD4+ and CD8+ T cells in blood was seen between baseline and week 6. Low levels of normalized T-cell clonal expansion were also shown by some nonresponding patients. In partial responders in the 0.1-3.0 mg/kg groups, normalized peripheral clonal expansion was found to be among the lowest, especially among CD8+ T cells. Antigen specificity was not determined for the clonally expanded peripheral T cells.

For sequencing of the TCRbeta CDR3 region, genomic DNA was extracted from the sorted cells. The immunoSEQ Assay was used to sequence the TCRbeta CDR3 regions. TCRdb's version of the immuneACCESS table is confined to in-frame rearrangements and falls short of the full clone set. An unresolved V gene accounts for under half of the shortfall where checked; the remainder is of unknown origin. Within this sample are about 46,000 clones, with about 88% of them counted one time only. In total, the top ten clones hold around 11% of the sample. The CDR3, from cysteine to phenylalanine, totals 15 residues. Only the CDR3 DNA stays, 45 bases, in frame from base 1. Between the V and J ends, shortened by 0 bases and 4 bases respectively, the junction contains 15 bases. The germline V gene (reference sequence) sets CDR1 to GTSNPN and CDR2 to SVGIG. Patients with a history of autoimmune disease or receiving systemic immunosuppression were excluded from the trial. Peripheral blood for TCR sequencing was collected from all dose cohorts at baseline, on cycle 4 day 1, and on cycle 7 day 1. Samples came from an open-label, multicenter, first-in-human phase I dose-escalation trial of ivuxolimab. The trial enrolled adults with locally advanced or metastatic head and neck squamous cell, hepatocellular, melanoma or renal cell carcinoma. Before TCR sequencing, CD4+ and CD8+ T cells were separately sorted from peripheral blood.

The sequence derives from an adult with an advanced solid tumor such as melanoma, head and neck, liver or kidney cancer. The specimen was CD4+ or CD8+ T cells sorted from blood, collected in a trial of the OX40 agonist ivuxolimab. The receptor chain draws on TRBV30 and TRBJ1-1, with TRBD1 tentatively as D gene (6 bases match). The DNA sequence follows: TGTGCCTGGAGTGTACCTTATGGAGGGGGCACTGAAGCTTTCTTT. It specifies CAWSVPYGGGTEAFF. Reference TRBV30 and TRBJ1-1 genes cover what lies past the CDR3, so the full variable domain is SQTIHQWPATLVQPVGSPLSLECTVEGTSNPNLYWYRQAAGRGLQLLFYSVGIGQISSEVPQNLSASRPQDRQFILSSKKLLLSDSGFYLCAWSVPYGGGTEAFFGQGTRLTVV.